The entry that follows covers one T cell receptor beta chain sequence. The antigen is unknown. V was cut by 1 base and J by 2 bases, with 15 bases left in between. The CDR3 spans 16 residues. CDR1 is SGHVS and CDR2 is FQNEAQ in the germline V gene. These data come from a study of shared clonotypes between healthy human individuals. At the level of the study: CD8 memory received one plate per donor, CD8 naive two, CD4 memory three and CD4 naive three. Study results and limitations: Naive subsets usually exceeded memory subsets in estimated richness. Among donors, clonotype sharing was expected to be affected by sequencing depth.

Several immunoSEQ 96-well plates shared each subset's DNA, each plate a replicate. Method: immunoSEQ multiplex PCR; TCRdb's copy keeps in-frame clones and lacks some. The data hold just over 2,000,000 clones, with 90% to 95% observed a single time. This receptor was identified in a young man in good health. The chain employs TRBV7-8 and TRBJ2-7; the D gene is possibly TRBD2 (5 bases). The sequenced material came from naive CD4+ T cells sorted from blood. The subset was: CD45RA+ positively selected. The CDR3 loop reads CASSLDNPGSPYEQYF. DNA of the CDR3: TGTGCCAGCAGCTTAGATAACCCGGGGAGCCCCTACGAGCAGTACTTC.